This TCR beta chain was sequenced during a study of blood T cell repertoires in COVID-19. This table comes from immunoSEQ multiplex PCR, and its TCRdb copy is limited to in-frame clones, with some not included. The sample holds approximately 72,000 clones, about 89% seen once. Germline CDR1 and CDR2: LGHDT and YNNKEL (reference sequence). Trimming took 4 bases from V and 0 from J; bases not matched to a gene: 11. This CDR3 contains 17 residues. The origin of this receptor is a woman aged 55 to 70 with acute or convalescent COVID-19. This chain links TRBV3-1 (or the pseudogene TRBV3-2) with TRBJ2-7; 8 positions agree with TRBD1. Input material: peripheral blood. CDR3 sequence (DNA): TGTGCCAGCAGCCTTACAGGGGGAAGAGGGTCCTCCTACGAGCAGTACTTC. It translates to CASSLTGGRGSSYEQYF.